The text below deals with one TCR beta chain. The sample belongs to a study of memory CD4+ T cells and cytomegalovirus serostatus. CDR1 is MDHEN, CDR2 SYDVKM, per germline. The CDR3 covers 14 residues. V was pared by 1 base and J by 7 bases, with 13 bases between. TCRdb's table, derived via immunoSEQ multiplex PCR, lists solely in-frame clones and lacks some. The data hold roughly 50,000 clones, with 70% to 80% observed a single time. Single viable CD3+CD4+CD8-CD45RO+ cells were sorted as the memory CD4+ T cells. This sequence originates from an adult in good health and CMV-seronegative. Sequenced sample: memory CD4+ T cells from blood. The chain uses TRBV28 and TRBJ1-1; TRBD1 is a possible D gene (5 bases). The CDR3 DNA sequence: TGTGCCAGCAGTTTATCTGAGGGGAGGAATGAAGCTTTCTTT. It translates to CASSLSEGRNEAFF.